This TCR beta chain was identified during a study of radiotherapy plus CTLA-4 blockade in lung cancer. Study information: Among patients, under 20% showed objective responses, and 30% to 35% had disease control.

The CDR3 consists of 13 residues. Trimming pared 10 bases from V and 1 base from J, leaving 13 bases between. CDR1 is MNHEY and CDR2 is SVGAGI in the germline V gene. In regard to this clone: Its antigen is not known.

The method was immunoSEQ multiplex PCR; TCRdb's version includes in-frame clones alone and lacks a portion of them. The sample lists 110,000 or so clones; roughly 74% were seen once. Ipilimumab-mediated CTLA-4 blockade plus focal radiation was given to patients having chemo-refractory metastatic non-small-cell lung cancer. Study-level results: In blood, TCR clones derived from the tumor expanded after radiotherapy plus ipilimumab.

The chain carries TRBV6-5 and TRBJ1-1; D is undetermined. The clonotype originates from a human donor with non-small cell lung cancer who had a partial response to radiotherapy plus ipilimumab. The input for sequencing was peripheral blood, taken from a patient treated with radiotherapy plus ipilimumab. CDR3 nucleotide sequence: TGTGCCACCGTACAACAGTCGAACACTGAAGCTTTCTTT. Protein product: CATVQQSNTEAFF.